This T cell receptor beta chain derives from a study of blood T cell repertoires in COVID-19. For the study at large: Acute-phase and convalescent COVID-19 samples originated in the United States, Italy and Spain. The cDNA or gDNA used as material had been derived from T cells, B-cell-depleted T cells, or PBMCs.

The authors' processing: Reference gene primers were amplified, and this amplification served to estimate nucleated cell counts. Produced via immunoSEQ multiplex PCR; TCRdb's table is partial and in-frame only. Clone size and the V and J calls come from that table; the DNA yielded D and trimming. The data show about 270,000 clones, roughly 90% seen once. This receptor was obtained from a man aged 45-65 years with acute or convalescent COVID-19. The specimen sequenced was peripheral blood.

This CDR3 reads CSAIRGDTQYF. DNA of the CDR3: TGCAGTGCTATAAGGGGAGATACGCAGTATTTT. V is TRBV20-1 and J is TRBJ2-3; a possible D gene is TRBD1 (5 bases). Germline V lookup: CDR1 DFQATT, CDR2 SNEGSKA (reference sequence). Trimming took 4 bases from V and 5 from J, leaving 7 bases between them. The CDR3 has 11 amino acids.